These T cell receptor beta chains were read from a single sample in a study of blood T cell repertoires in COVID-19. Clones were sequenced by immunoSEQ multiplex PCR, and TCRdb holds only the in-frame ones, with some missing. The sample lists about 200,000 clones; 86% were seen once. The material sequenced was PBMCs or T cells enriched from blood (not recorded which). All receptors derive from a man aged 35 to 55 with acute COVID-19. Both conserved end residues are part of each CDR3. Each record gives: J gene, clone size, V gene, CDR3 length, D gene, CDR3 DNA, CDR3 protein. The D gene is left open where the match is weak. Clone size is not always given. Where it is, it says once, few, many or a class for expanded clones.

TRBJ1-5,few,TRBV5-1,15,.,TGCGCCAGCAGCTTGGCGGGGGGGGAGAGGCAGCCCCAGCATTTT,CASSLAGGERQPQHF
TRBJ1-2,few,TRBV5-1,17,.,TGCGCCAGCAGCTTGGATGAACGGGGGGCGCTAATCTATGGCTACACCTTC,CASSLDERGALIYGYTF
TRBJ1-1,.,TRBV28,12,.,TGTGCCAGCAGGGACAGGAACACTGAAGCTTTCTTT,CASRDRNTEAFF
TRBJ2-7,.,TRBV14,14,.,TGTGCCAGCAGCCAAGGGCGACAGGTTTTTGAGCAGTACTTC,CASSQGRQVFEQYF
TRBJ2-7,.,TRBV4-2,13,.,TGTGCCAGCGGGTTCAGGGGGGATTACGAGCAGTACTTC,CASGFRGDYEQYF
TRBJ2-7,.,TRBV30,14,.,TGTGCCTGTCGGTGGTCAGGGGTAACCTACGAGCAGTACTTC,CACRWSGVTYEQYF
TRBJ2-3,.,TRBV24-1,13,.,TGTGCCACCAGCGCTTGGGCCACAGATACGCAGTATTTT,CATSAWATDTQYF
TRBJ2-3,.,TRBV29-1,13,TRBD1,TGCAGTCTTGGACAGGAACCTTCAGATACGCAGTATTTT,CSLGQEPSDTQYF
TRBJ1-4,.,TRBV10-3,13,TRBD1,TGTGCCATCAGTGACAGGGGGGATGAAAAACTGTTTTTT,CAISDRGDEKLFF
TRBJ1-4,.,TRBV19,16,TRBD1,TGTGCCAGTAGTTCTCATCGGGACAGCCCTAATGAAAAACTGTTTTTT,CASSSHRDSPNEKLFF
TRBJ1-5,.,TRBV19,13,.,TGTGCCAGTGCGGGGAGGAGCAATCAGCCCCAGCATTTT,CASAGRSNQPQHF
TRBJ1-1,.,TRBV11-2,13,TRBD1,TGTGCCAGCAGCCTCGCCGGGACAGGGAAAGCTTTCTTT,CASSLAGTGKAFF
TRBJ1-6,once,TRBV25-1,15,TRBD1,TGTGCCAGCAGTGAATCGAACAGGGGAAATTCACCCCTCCACTTT,CASSESNRGNSPLHF